These 16 T cell receptor beta chains originate from one sample sequenced in a study of cytomegalovirus exposure and HLA in healthy donors. 60 Vbeta and 13 Jbeta primers were used in PCR. TCRdb's table, derived via immunoSEQ multiplex PCR, lists solely in-frame clones and lacks some. Among under 150,000 clones listed, 72% were seen once. Sequenced input: PBMCs. The receptors derive from a man between 50 and 59 years old in good health and CMV-seropositive.

The chain joins TRBV7-6 to TRBJ2-5; a weak D match, TRBD1 (5 bases). The germline V gene has CDR1 SGHVS and CDR2 FNYEAQ. The V end lost 1 base, the J end lost 7 bases, and 19 bases lay between the germline ends. The CDR3 totals 16 residues. DNA of the CDR3: TGTGCCAGCAGCTTAGGCGGCGGACACCCAGAAGGGACCCAGTACTTC. It codes for CASSLGGGHPEGTQYF. Variable domain in full (rest from reference TRBV7-6 and TRBJ2-5): GAGVSQSPRYKVTKRGQDVALRCDPISGHVSLYWYRQALGQGPEFLTYFNYEAQQDKSGLPNDRFSAERPEGSISTLTIQRTEQRDSAMYRCASSLGGGHPEGTQYFGPGTRLLVL.

The rearrangement uses TRBV9 and TRBJ1-2, with D perhaps TRBD1 (5 bases). V dropped 0 bases and J dropped 7 bases, with 16 bases sitting between them. CDR3 size: 15 residues. The germline V gene encodes CDR1 SGDLS and CDR2 YYNGEE. The CDR3 bases are TGTGCCAGCAGCGTAGAGGAGGGAGGGGCCCGTGGCTACACCTTC. Protein sequence: CASSVEEGGARGYTF.

In its sample, this clone was seen once. V usage is TRBV28 and J usage is TRBJ2-7, with TRBD2 matching over 10 bases. Germline V gives CDR1 MDHEN, CDR2 SYDVKM. The CDR3 is 14 residues long. J gave up 2 bases and V 5 bases, and 3 bases lay outside the gene matches. The CDR3 coding sequence is TGTGCCAGCAGTGCCGGGACTAGCGCCTACGAGCAGTACTTC. This sequence encodes CASSAGTSAYEQYF. The full variable domain, in which reference TRBV28 and TRBJ2-7 provide the parts outside the CDR3, is DVKVTQSSRYLVKRTGEKVFLECVQDMDHENMFWYRQDPGLGLRLIYFSYDVKMKEKGDIPEGYSVSREKKERFSLILESASTNQTSMYLCASSAGTSAYEQYFGPGTRLTVT.

The chain recombines TRBV10-2 with TRBJ1-1, with D perhaps TRBD1 (5 bases). The CDR3 extends over 15 amino acids. Looked up from germline, CDR1 is WSHSY and CDR2 is SAAADI. Trimming cost V 6 bases and J 5 bases, with 19 bases left between them. The CDR3 protein is CASRGWGVQTTEAFF. Here the CDR3 DNA reads TGCGCCAGCAGGGGTTGGGGGGTCCAGACAACTGAAGCTTTCTTT.

J is TRBJ1-5 and V is TRBV11-2; D gene uncertain. Germline values: CDR1 SGHAT, CDR2 FQNNGV. V was shortened by 2 bases and J by 0 bases, with 5 bases between the two germline ends. The CDR3 consists of 14 residues. CDR3 sequence: CASSLPGSNQPQHF. CDR3 DNA sequence: TGTGCCAGCAGCTTACCGGGTAGCAATCAGCCCCAGCATTTT.

DNA for the CDR3: TGCGCCAGCAGTGAGACGGGACTAGCGGGGGGGCGCTACGAGCAGTACTTC. It is translated as CASSETGLAGGRYEQYF. The rearrangement uses TRBV10-2 and TRBJ2-7, with 16 bases fitting TRBD2. The CDR3 extends over 17 amino acids. The ends lost 2 bases at V and 3 bases at J; junction bases unmatched: 4. The germline V gene has CDR1 WSHSY and CDR2 SAAADI.

V is TRBV6-5 and J is TRBJ2-1; 10 bases fit TRBD2. Trimming cost V 6 bases and J 8 bases; bases outside gene matches: 10. This CDR3 has 15 residues. Per the germline V gene, CDR1 is MNHEY and CDR2 is SVGAGI. CDR3 in DNA: TGTGCCAGCAGACTCAGCGGGGGGGCTCGCTATGAGCAGTTCTTC. This translates into CASRLSGGARYEQFF.

The chain combines TRBV7-8 with TRBJ1-3; no firm D call. From germline, CDR1 is SGHVS and CDR2 FQNEAQ. Trimming removed 1 base from V and 6 bases from J, with 10 bases in between. The CDR3 sequence is 14 residues long. CDR3 sequence (DNA): TGTGCCAGCAGCTTAGTCGGGAAAGCAAACACCATATATTTT. This sequence encodes CASSLVGKANTIYF.

The rearrangement joins TRBV6-5 to TRBJ1-1; possible D gene TRBD1, 6 bases. Between the trimmed V and J ends, which lost 6 bases and 5 bases, there was a span of 19 bases. This CDR3 region has 15 residues. CDR1 and CDR2 (germline): MNHEY, SVGAGI. The CDR3 DNA reads TGTGCCAGCAGCGCTCTCGCAGGGGTTGGGACTGAAGCTTTCTTT. It yields the protein CASSALAGVGTEAFF.

The chain uses TRBV4-1 and TRBJ2-3; 9 bases match TRBD1. The V segment lost 3 bases and the J segment 6 bases; nucleotides outside the gene matches: 10. This CDR3 has 16 amino acids. Germline lookup yields CDR1 MGHRA and CDR2 YSYEKL. The CDR3 loop is CASSHNDRGLLDTQYF. The DNA for the CDR3 is TGCGCCAGCAGCCATAATGACAGGGGGTTGCTTGATACGCAGTATTTT.

The rearrangement links TRBV4-2 to TRBJ2-3; 14 nucleotides match TRBD2. CDR1 is LGHNA, CDR2 YNFKEQ, per germline. Trimming at V came to 1 base and at J to 6 bases, leaving 0 bases not matched to a gene. This CDR3 has 15 residues. The CDR3 DNA is TGTGCCAGCAGCCAAGGACTAGCGGGAGGGGATACGCAGTATTTT. This encodes CASSQGLAGGDTQYF.

This sequence joins TRBV6-5 and TRBJ1-1, with D tentatively TRBD1 (5 bases). The germline CDR1 and CDR2 sequences are MNHEY and SVGAGI. The CDR3 extends over 15 amino acids. V gave up 2 bases and J gave up 7 bases, with 17 bases separating them. The CDR3 protein is CASSYLGGIWNEAFF. In nucleotides, the CDR3 is TGTGCCAGCAGTTACCTCGGGGGTATATGGAATGAAGCTTTCTTT.

The chain couples TRBV10-3 to TRBJ2-7; a possible D gene is TRBD1 (5 bases). The germline V and J ends were trimmed by 4 bases and 5 bases, with 9 bases remaining between them. This CDR3 has 12 amino acids. Germline V gene lookup returns CDR1 ENHRY and CDR2 SYGVKD. The CDR3 bases are TGTGCCATCAGTGGGACATCCAACGAGCAGTACTTC. The encoded protein is CAISGTSNEQYF.

This clone was counted a few times. The J gene is TRBJ2-7, the V gene TRBV19, with TRBD1 matching 9 bases. This CDR3 is 14 amino acids long. Trimming took 4 bases from V and 3 from J; bases not matched to a gene: 4. Per the germline V gene, CDR1 is LNHDA and CDR2 is SQIVND (reference sequence). In nucleotides, the CDR3 is TGTGCCAGTAGTACCGACAGGGGGAACTACGAGCAGTACTTC. Translating gives CASSTDRGNYEQYF.

The chain links TRBV19 to TRBJ2-6; maybe TRBD2 (5 bases). This CDR3 is 19 amino acids long. The V gene's germline CDR1 is LNHDA and CDR2 SQIVND (reference sequence). Trimming pared 7 bases from V and 0 bases from J, leaving 22 bases between. The CDR3 DNA is TGTGCCAGTATGACGGACTCGCCTTCGATCCTCTCTGGGGCCAACGTCCTGACTTTC. It encodes CASMTDSPSILSGANVLTF.

On this clone: This same CDR3 is encoded by further DNA sequences in the sample. The J gene is TRBJ2-1, the V gene TRBV10-3; D ambiguous. The CDR3 is 11 residues long. Trimming stripped 4 bases from V and 6 bases from J, with 4 bases between. Germline CDR1 and CDR2: ENHRY and SYGVKD. CDR3 sequence (DNA): TGTGCCATCAGTGTCGGCAATGAGCAGTTCTTC. Amino acid sequence: CAISVGNEQFF.